The 13 T cell receptor beta chains in this list originate from one sample, sequenced in a study of blood T cells in healthy people across ages. The authors ran a second PCR of roughly 6 to 11 cycles using a sample-barcoded 5' primer and a J-beta primer mix. TCRdb analysed the 5' RACE reads with MiXCR anew, one entry per CDR3 protein. The data contain around 1,900,000 distinct CDR3 sequences, roughly two fifths of them singletons. The specimen was blood. These receptors were obtained from a human donor in good health.

This clonotype has only a few counts. The chain recombines TRBV4-3 with TRBJ1-5, with D uncertain. CDR1 is LGHNA, CDR2 YSLEER, per germline. V was cut by 0 bases and J by 5 bases, with 8 bases left in between. This CDR3 has 14 amino acids. CDR3 DNA sequence: TGCGCCAGCAGCCAAGATCATGGTGATCAGCCCCAGCATTTT. Protein product: CASSQDHGDQPQHF.

The chain combines TRBV5-1 with TRBJ2-1, with D maybe TRBD2 (5 bases). Germline V lookup: CDR1 SGHRS, CDR2 YFSETQ. The V and J ends lost 0 bases and 0 bases respectively, with 22 bases between them. There are 20 residues in the CDR3. The CDR3 DNA is TGCGCCAGCAGCTTGGCCGGGGTAGACCCCCAGGTGCCCTCCTACAATGAGCAGTTCTTC. Translated, it gives CASSLAGVDPQVPSYNEQFF.

J is TRBJ2-3 and V is TRBV4-3; D uncertain. CDR3 length: 16 amino acids. The V end lost 0 bases, the J end lost 5 bases, and 15 bases lay between the germline ends. Germline V gene data show CDR1 as LGHNA and CDR2 as YSLEER. The CDR3 reads CASSQESGLAVDTQYF. As DNA, the CDR3 is TGCGCCAGCAGCCAAGAATCTGGGCTCGCTGTAGATACGCAGTATTTT.

This clonotype was counted a few times. V usage is TRBV2 and J usage is TRBJ2-1; possible D gene TRBD1, 6 bases. V gave up 0 bases and J gave up 4 bases, with 13 bases separating them. The CDR3 contains 16 residues. The germline CDR1 and CDR2 sequences are SNHLY and FYNNEI. The CDR3 region has the DNA TGTGCCAGCAGTGAAGCGCCCGGACAGTATTACAATGAGCAGTTCTTC. The encoded protein is CASSEAPGQYYNEQFF.

The chain employs TRBV7-2 and TRBJ2-1; D not certain. Trimming pared 1 base from V and 9 bases from J, leaving 13 bases between. Germline V CDR1 and CDR2: SGHTA, FQGNSA. The CDR3 consists of 14 residues. This CDR3 reads CASSLVTGGAEQFF. The CDR3 nucleotides read TGTGCCAGCAGCTTAGTGACGGGCGGAGCTGAGCAGTTCTTC.

This clonotype appeared a single time. This chain connects TRBV29-1 to TRBJ2-7; weak D call: TRBD2 (7 bases). This CDR3 region has 13 residues. In germline, CDR1 is SQVTM, CDR2 ANQGSEA. V was cut by 6 bases and J by 3 bases, with 15 bases left in between. In nucleotides, the CDR3 is TGCAGCGTCGGCCGGGGGGCGAACTACGAGCAGTACTTC. Its protein is CSVGRGANYEQYF.

The V gene is TRBV20-1, the J gene TRBJ1-2; D possibly corresponds to TRBD1 (6 bases). V was clipped by 2 bases and J by 1 base, with 11 bases between them. CDR3 length: 14 residues. Per germline, CDR1 DFQATT and CDR2 SNEGSKA (reference sequence). The CDR3 spells CSARLAGDNYGYTF. The DNA of the CDR3 is TGCAGTGCTAGACTGGCAGGGGATAACTATGGCTACACCTTC.

The chain has TRBV4-3 and TRBJ2-7, with 10 bases identical to TRBD2. Germline lookup yields CDR1 LGHNA and CDR2 YSLEER. V trimming: 2 bases; J trimming: 3 bases; junction bases outside the gene matches: 4. The CDR3 length is 15 residues. The CDR3 reads CASSQRTSGNYEQYF. The CDR3 DNA follows: TGCGCCAGCAGCCAAAGGACTAGCGGCAACTACGAGCAGTACTTC.

This clonotype was found a few times. This chain connects TRBV29-1 to TRBJ2-3, with a weak D call TRBD1 (6 bases). Between the trimmed V and J ends, which lost 6 bases and 4 bases, there was a span of 8 bases. The CDR3 sequence is 11 residues long. CDR1 SQVTM and CDR2 ANQGSEA come from the germline V gene. CDR3 coding DNA: TGCAGCGTAGAGGGGGCAGATACGCAGTATTTT. Translated, it gives CSVEGADTQYF.

This clonotype turned up a few times. CDR3 amino acids: CASSLVLEGRNTEAFF. The CDR3 region has the DNA TGTGCCAGCAGCTTAGTATTGGAGGGCAGAAACACTGAAGCTTTCTTT. This rearrangement joins TRBV13 to TRBJ1-1; the D is unclear. The ends were cut back, 1 base at V and 2 bases at J, with 14 bases in the middle. This CDR3 spans 16 amino acids. Germline V gene sequence: CDR1 PRHDT, CDR2 FYEKMQ (reference sequence).

For this clonotype: At one of its ends the junction is not consistent with the germline gene, which may arise from a read error. V and J are TRBV5-1 and TRBJ2-1; 12 bases fit TRBD2. The germline CDR1 and CDR2 sequences are SGHRS and YFSETQ. This CDR3 comprises 16 residues. The CDR3 is CAGSQTSGGNYNEQFF. Written as DNA, the CDR3 is TGCGCCGGCAGTCAGACTAGCGGGGGTAACTACAATGAGCAGTTCTTC.

CDR3 protein: CASSQDPGGLAGGYNEQYF. The CDR3 DNA reads TGCGCCAGCAGCCAAGATCCGGGCGGGCTAGCGGGGGGGTACAATGAGCAGTACTTC. This sequence joins TRBV4-3 and TRBJ2-4; TRBD2 matches 12 bases. The CDR3 sequence is 19 residues long. The trim removed 0 bases at V and 13 bases at J, leaving 19 bases unmatched. CDR1 is LGHNA, CDR2 YSLEER, per germline.

The J gene is TRBJ2-7, the V gene TRBV2; 12 nucleotides match TRBD1. V lost 6 bases to trimming and J lost 0 bases; unmatched junction nucleotides: 6. The CDR3 covers 16 residues. Germline CDR1 reads SNHLY; CDR2 reads FYNNEI. In DNA, the CDR3 is TGTGCCAGCAGGGGGACAGGGGGCCCGAGCTCCTACGAGCAGTACTTC. Amino acid sequence: CASRGTGGPSSYEQYF.